Shown below are 30 T cell receptor beta chains from a single sample sequenced in a study of blood T cell repertoires in COVID-19. The assay was immunoSEQ multiplex PCR, and TCRdb's table has in-frame clones only and misses some. Of more than 120,000 clones in the sample, roughly 89% are singletons; the top ten hold over 8.5%. Material for sequencing was peripheral blood. Receptors originate from a woman between 50 and 59 years old with active or convalescent COVID-19.

This clone occurred a few times. The chain uses TRBV28 and TRBJ1-1, with TRBD1 matching over 10 bases. V dropped 3 bases and J dropped 6; count of bases not matched to a gene: 7. The CDR3 contains 15 residues. From germline, CDR1 is MDHEN and CDR2 SYDVKM. CDR3 coding DNA: TGTGCCAGCAGTTTGGGACAGGGGTTTCGCGCTGAAGCTTTCTTT. Amino acids: CASSLGQGFRAEAFF.

The rearrangement uses TRBV3-1 (or the pseudogene TRBV3-2) and TRBJ1-1; D not certain. The CDR3 consists of 12 residues. CDR1 is LGHDT and CDR2 is YNNKEL in the germline V gene (reference sequence). V lost 1 base to trimming and J lost 4 bases, with 4 bases between them. The CDR3 region has the DNA TGTGCCAGCAGCCAAGGAGGCACTGAAGCTTTCTTT. Translated: CASSQGGTEAFF.

The table lists this clone with many counts. This chain connects TRBV7-3 to TRBJ1-2; D is uncertain. CDR1 and CDR2 from the germline V gene are SGHTA and FQGTGA. The ends were cut back, 5 bases at V and 8 bases at J, with 15 bases in the middle. The CDR3 contains 13 residues. The CDR3: CASSPVPGEGYTF. The CDR3 DNA sequence: TGTGCCAGCAGCCCTGTGCCCGGGGAAGGCTACACCTTC. Full variable domain (outside the CDR3, taken from reference TRBV7-3 and TRBJ1-2): GAGVSQTPSNKVTEKGKYVELRCDPISGHTALYWYRQSLGQGPEFLIYFQGTGAADDSGLPNDRFFAVRPEGSVSTLKIQRTERGDSAVYLCASSPVPGEGYTFGSGTRLTVV.

The J gene is TRBJ1-2, the V gene TRBV14; a weak D match, TRBD1 (6 bases). There are 13 residues in the CDR3. V lost 4 bases and J lost 6, with 12 bases in between. Germline V gene data show CDR1 as SGHDN and CDR2 as FVKESK. CDR3 nucleotide sequence: TGTGCCAGCAGCCGGGGGCATTTGGATGGCTACACCTTC. It encodes CASSRGHLDGYTF.

This chain uses TRBV2 with TRBJ1-1; 10 bases are a match to TRBD1. CDR1 is SNHLY and CDR2 is FYNNEI in the germline V gene. Losses at the gene ends were 4 bases for V and 2 bases for J; bases not matched to a gene: 1. This CDR3 is 14 amino acids long. The CDR3 DNA is TGTGCCAGCAGTGGACAGGGGGCCAACACTGAAGCTTTCTTT. Its protein product is CASSGQGANTEAFF.

This sequence joins TRBV7-9 and TRBJ2-5; 9 nucleotides agree with TRBD2. This CDR3 is 15 amino acids long. V shed 7 bases and J 3 bases; nucleotides not matched to a gene: 9. CDR1 is SEHNR and CDR2 is FQNEAQ in the germline V gene (reference sequence). The CDR3 region is CASTIGLARKETQYF. DNA for the CDR3: TGTGCCAGCACCATAGGACTAGCGCGAAAAGAGACCCAGTACTTC.

V is TRBV5-1 and J is TRBJ2-5; the D gene is possibly TRBD1 (5 bases). V was shortened by 0 bases and J by 1 base, with 10 bases between the two germline ends. Per germline, CDR1 SGHRS and CDR2 YFSETQ. The CDR3 is 15 residues long. CDR3 amino acids: CASSLAYDSQETQYF. In DNA, the CDR3 is TGCGCCAGCAGCTTGGCCTATGACAGCCAAGAGACCCAGTACTTC.

This sequence joins TRBV11-2 and TRBJ1-1; D remains ambiguous. The CDR3 is 13 residues long. The germline V gene encodes CDR1 SGHAT and CDR2 FQNNGV. Deletions cut 8 bases from V and 0 bases from J, with 10 bases between. CDR3 protein: CASGTDLNTEAFF. The CDR3 DNA sequence: TGTGCCAGCGGAACGGACTTGAACACTGAAGCTTTCTTT. Combining the CDR3 with reference TRBV11-2 and TRBJ1-1 gives the whole variable domain EAGVAQSPRYKIIEKRQSVAFWCNPISGHATLYWYQQILGQGPKLLIQFQNNGVVDDSQLPKDRFSAERLKGVDSTLKIQPAKLEDSAVYLCASGTDLNTEAFFGQGTRLTVV.

The chain joins TRBV7-9 to TRBJ2-1; D possibly corresponds to TRBD2 (5 bases). Germline CDR1 and CDR2: SEHNR and FQNEAQ (reference sequence). Trimming stripped 5 bases from V and 6 bases from J, with 8 bases between. The CDR3 covers 12 residues. The CDR3 DNA reads TGTGCCAGCAGCCCCCTAGCCAATGAGCAGTTCTTC. It codes for CASSPLANEQFF.

The J gene is TRBJ2-3, the V gene TRBV30; D may be TRBD2 (5 bases). The V end was cut by 4 bases, the J end by 3 bases, with 8 bases between. The CDR3 is made up of 12 amino acids. Germline-derived CDR1 and CDR2 are GTSNPN and SVGIG (reference sequence). The CDR3 coding sequence is TGTGCCTGGAACCGGGGTACAGATACGCAGTATTTT. It codes for CAWNRGTDTQYF.

The chain carries TRBV27 and TRBJ2-1; 8 bases match TRBD2. The CDR3 contains 16 residues. V gave up 2 bases and J gave up 3 bases; unmatched junction bases: 6. CDR1 and CDR2 (germline): MNHEY, SMNVEV (reference sequence). CDR3 region: CASSLPTSGVYNEQFF. CDR3 DNA sequence: TGTGCCAGCAGTTTACCCACTAGCGGAGTCTACAATGAGCAGTTCTTC.

This chain's CDR3 is CASSPLGAGQPQHF. The CDR3 DNA reads as TGTGCCAGCTCACCACTGGGGGCGGGTCAGCCCCAGCATTTT. The V call is TRBV18, the J call TRBJ1-5, with TRBD1 as a possible D gene (6 bases). Deletions cut 1 base from V and 6 bases from J, with 10 bases between. The CDR3 runs 14 residues. Germline V gene sequence: CDR1 KGHSH, CDR2 LQKENI.

The chain has TRBV7-8 and TRBJ1-2; 10 nucleotides line up with TRBD1. V lost 1 base to trimming and J lost 8 bases; unmatched junction nucleotides: 13. This CDR3 comprises 17 residues. The germline V gene has CDR1 SGHVS and CDR2 FQNEAQ. The CDR3 DNA reads as TGTGCCAGCAGCTTAGATCCCGGGACAGGGGCCTTGGGAGGCTACACCTTC. Amino acids: CASSLDPGTGALGGYTF. Full variable domain (remainder filled in from reference TRBV7-8 and TRBJ1-2): GAGVSQSPRYKVAKRGQDVALRCDPISGHVSLFWYQQALGQGPEFLTYFQNEAQLDKSGLPSDRFFAERPEGSVSTLKIQRTQQEDSAVYLCASSLDPGTGALGGYTFGSGTRLTVV.

The chain uses TRBV5-1 and TRBJ2-7; TRBD2 might be the D (5 bases). This CDR3 region has 13 residues. Trimming took off 8 bases at V and 1 base at J, with 13 bases between the two ends. Germline V gene sequence: CDR1 SGHRS, CDR2 YFSETQ. The CDR3 reads CASREAGSYEQYF. The CDR3 nucleotides read TGCGCCAGTAGAGAGGCGGGTTCCTACGAGCAGTACTTC.

The chain links TRBV7-2 to TRBJ2-3; 12 nucleotides line up with TRBD2. Germline loops: CDR1 SGHTA, CDR2 FQGNSA. The V segment lost 5 bases and the J segment 4 bases; nucleotides outside the gene matches: 7. This CDR3 is 16 amino acids long. The CDR3 sequence is CASSHRLAGASDTQYF. As DNA, the CDR3 is TGTGCCAGCAGCCATCGACTAGCGGGAGCGTCAGATACGCAGTATTTT.

The chain combines TRBV27 with TRBJ1-2, with TRBD1 matching over 8 bases. The V gene's germline CDR1 is MNHEY and CDR2 SMNVEV (reference sequence). J gave up 8 bases and V 6 bases, and 5 bases lay outside the gene matches. CDR3 length: 12 amino acids. CDR3: CASSPTGEGYTF. In DNA, the CDR3 is TGTGCCAGCAGCCCGACAGGGGAAGGCTACACCTTC.

The chain couples TRBV12-5 to TRBJ1-2; TRBD1 is a possible D gene (5 bases). Per germline, CDR1 LGHNT and CDR2 FRNRAP. This CDR3 contains 14 residues. V lost 1 base and J lost 4, with 10 bases in between. CDR3: CASGLGAGGYGYTF. CDR3 coding DNA: TGTGCTAGTGGTTTGGGGGCCGGGGGCTATGGCTACACCTTC.

V and J are TRBV6-2 or TRBV6-3 and TRBJ1-2; the D gene is possibly TRBD1 (5 bases). Trimming removed 2 bases from V and 8 bases from J, with 15 bases in between. The CDR3 covers 14 residues. Germline V gene sequence: CDR1 MNHEY, CDR2 SVGEGT. This CDR3 is CASSYGTGPGGYTF. CDR3 coding DNA: TGTGCCAGCAGTTACGGAACAGGACCTGGGGGCTACACCTTC.

The chain is built from TRBV27 and TRBJ1-6, with 11 bases that match TRBD1. The junction had 10 bases not matched to a gene; V was cut back by 6 bases and J by 9 bases. The CDR3 consists of 16 residues. Germline values: CDR1 MNHEY, CDR2 SMNVEV (reference sequence). CDR3 residues: CASRQDRGLSSSPLHF. The CDR3 DNA is TGTGCCAGCAGACAGGACAGGGGGCTGTCTAGTTCACCCCTCCACTTT.

This rearrangement joins TRBV11-2 to TRBJ1-1; D perhaps matches TRBD1 (6 bases). Germline CDR1 reads SGHAT; CDR2 reads FQNNGV. This CDR3 comprises 14 residues. The V end was cut by 4 bases, the J end by 5 bases, with 14 bases between. CDR3 DNA: TGTGCCAGCAGCTCCAGGGGCCGGGGAACTGAAGCTTTCTTT. Translated: CASSSRGRGTEAFF.

The genes are TRBV27 and TRBJ2-7; TRBD1 aligns across 9 bases. Germline loops: CDR1 MNHEY, CDR2 SMNVEV (reference sequence). This CDR3 region has 14 residues. V lost 3 bases, J lost 9 bases, and 9 bases stayed unmatched. CDR3 residues: CASSFRDRESAQYF. CDR3 DNA sequence: TGTGCCAGCAGTTTCCGGGACAGGGAGTCAGCGCAGTACTTC.

The rearrangement joins TRBV25-1 to TRBJ2-7; maybe TRBD1 (7 bases). Germline CDR1 is MGHDK and CDR2 is SYGVNS. The ends were cut back, 7 bases at V and 7 bases at J, with 11 bases in the middle. This CDR3 has 11 residues. The CDR3 sequence is CASTQGGEQYF. In DNA, the CDR3 is TGTGCCAGCACTCAGGGGGGTGAGCAGTACTTC.

J is TRBJ1-2 and V is TRBV7-2; 10 bases agree with TRBD1. V was clipped by 8 bases and J by 2 bases; unmatched bases: 5. The CDR3 spans 14 residues. Germline CDR1 reads SGHTA; CDR2 reads FQGNSA. CDR3 DNA: TGTGCCAGCTCCGGACAGGGGGTCAACTATGGCTACACCTTC. It codes for CASSGQGVNYGYTF. Full variable domain (outside the CDR3, taken from reference TRBV7-2 and TRBJ1-2): GAGVSQSPSNKVTEKGKDVELRCDPISGHTALYWYRQSLGQGLEFLIYFQGNSAPDKSGLPSDRFSAERTGGSVSTLTIQRTQQEDSAVYLCASSGQGVNYGYTFGSGTRLTVV.

The rearrangement joins TRBV7-2 to TRBJ2-1; 8 bases line up with TRBD2. Germline CDR1 reads SGHTA; CDR2 reads FQGNSA. The CDR3 covers 16 residues. Losses at the gene ends were 2 bases for V and 2 bases for J; bases not matched to a gene: 5. As DNA, the CDR3 is TGTGCCAGCAGCTTAACAGCGGGGGATACCTACAATGAGCAGTTCTTC. Its protein product is CASSLTAGDTYNEQFF.

V and J are TRBV2 and TRBJ1-1; TRBD1 aligns across 8 bases. Losses at the gene ends were 4 bases for V and 1 base for J; bases not matched to a gene: 14. This CDR3 region has 18 residues. The V gene's germline CDR1 is SNHLY and CDR2 FYNNEI. Written as DNA, the CDR3 is TGTGCCAGCAGTGGCCGGGACAGGCCCTTTTGGGAGAACACTGAAGCTTTCTTT. Its translation: CASSGRDRPFWENTEAFF.

The rearrangement joins TRBV10-3 to TRBJ1-1; 9 bases agree with TRBD1. From germline, CDR1 is ENHRY and CDR2 SYGVKD. After removal of 5 bases from V and 5 bases from J, the junction contained 6 bases not matched to a gene. This CDR3 has 14 residues. The CDR3 sequence: CAISRDRAGTEAFF. CDR3 sequence (DNA): TGTGCCATCAGTAGGGACAGGGCGGGGACTGAAGCTTTCTTT.

The chain combines TRBV6-5 with TRBJ1-1; D perhaps matches TRBD1 (6 bases). The ends were cut back, 3 bases at V and 7 bases at J, with 15 bases in the middle. CDR3 length: 14 amino acids. In germline, CDR1 is MNHEY, CDR2 SVGAGI. The CDR3 loop is CASSYGAGDYEAFF. The CDR3 nucleotides are TGTGCCAGCAGTTATGGGGCAGGGGACTATGAAGCTTTCTTT.

This clone was seen a single time. The rearrangement links TRBV4-1 to TRBJ2-1; 8 bases line up with TRBD2. CDR3 length: 15 amino acids. J was trimmed by 5 bases and V by 4 bases; bases with no gene match: 7. CDR1 is MGHRA, CDR2 YSYEKL, per germline. The DNA for the CDR3 is TGCGCCAGCAGCCCCCCGAGCGGGGGTAACAATGAGCAGTTCTTC. Translation: CASSPPSGGNNEQFF.

The V and J genes are TRBV6-2 or TRBV6-3 and TRBJ2-5; 9 bases match TRBD2. V lost 4 bases, J lost 3 bases, and 3 bases stayed unmatched. Germline V gives CDR1 MNHEY, CDR2 SVGEGT. This CDR3 is 14 amino acids long. The DNA for the CDR3 is TGTGCCAGCAGTTTACGACTAGCGGAAGAGACCCAGTACTTC. This codes for CASSLRLAEETQYF.

This clone appeared a few times. The rearrangement joins TRBV7-3 to TRBJ1-1; maybe TRBD1 (6 bases). The germline V and J ends were trimmed by 4 bases and 3 bases, with 12 bases remaining between them. CDR3 length equals 14 residues. Germline V gene lookup returns CDR1 SGHTA and CDR2 FQGTGA. The CDR3 DNA is TGTGCCAGCAGCTCCTCGGACAGCTACACTGAAGCTTTCTTT. It codes for CASSSSDSYTEAFF.